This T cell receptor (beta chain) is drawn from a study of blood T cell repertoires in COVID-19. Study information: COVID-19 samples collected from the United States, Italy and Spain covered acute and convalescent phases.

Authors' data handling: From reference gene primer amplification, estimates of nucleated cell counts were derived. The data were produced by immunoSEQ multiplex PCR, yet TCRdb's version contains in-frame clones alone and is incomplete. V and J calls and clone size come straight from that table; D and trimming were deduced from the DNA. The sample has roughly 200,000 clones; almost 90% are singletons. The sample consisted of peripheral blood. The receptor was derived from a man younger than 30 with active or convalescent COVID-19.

CDR3 residues: CASSNLGLAGNIQYF. The CDR3 nucleotides are TGTGCCAGCAGCAATCTAGGCCTAGCGGGTAACATTCAGTACTTC. This chain connects TRBV21-1 to TRBJ2-4; the table's D call, TRBD2, has no DNA check behind it. TRBV21-1 is a documented pseudogene. There are 15 residues in the CDR3.